This record concerns one TCR beta chain sequence. The PCR was carried out with 60 Vbeta primers and 13 Jbeta primers. Clones were read by immunoSEQ multiplex PCR, and TCRdb kept only the in-frame ones, dropping some. The sample lists some 140,000 clones, roughly 78% occurring once. This CDR3 spans 17 amino acids. Germline V CDR1 and CDR2: SEHNR, FQNEAQ (reference sequence). V shed 4 bases, J shed 1 base, and the junction held 6 bases outside the gene matches. The sample is drawn from a study of cytomegalovirus exposure and HLA in healthy donors. This chain links TRBV7-9 with TRBJ2-7; 14 nucleotides align to TRBD2. The source material was PBMCs. This receptor was identified in a young man in good health. The CDR3 reads CASSSLRTSGRSYEQYF. The CDR3 nucleotides are TGTGCCAGCAGCTCACTCAGGACTAGCGGGAGGTCCTACGAGCAGTACTTC.